The 10 T cell receptor beta chains below all came from one sample that was sequenced in a study of blood T cell repertoires in COVID-19. The data were produced by immunoSEQ multiplex PCR, yet TCRdb's version contains in-frame clones alone and is incomplete. In the table there are tens of thousands of clones, roughly 88% of which are singletons. The specimen sequenced was peripheral blood. The source of these receptors is a woman aged 50 to 60 in a cohort sampled during active COVID-19.

The CDR3 here is CASSEPDRPDNEQFF. The CDR3 DNA reads TGTGCCAGCAGTGAACCTGACAGGCCCGACAATGAGCAGTTCTTC. The chain combines TRBV2 with TRBJ2-1; D possibly corresponds to TRBD1 (6 bases). The CDR3 sequence is 15 residues long. V was cut by 2 bases and J by 5 bases, with 13 bases left in between. CDR1 is SNHLY, CDR2 FYNNEI, per germline.

V usage is TRBV29-1 and J usage is TRBJ1-2, with 7 bases lining up with TRBD1. The CDR3 consists of 12 residues. Trimming took 5 bases from V and 6 from J; bases not matched to a gene: 6. In germline, CDR1 is SQVTM, CDR2 ANQGSEA. The CDR3 sequence: CSVPDRVNGYTF. Here the CDR3 DNA reads TGCAGCGTTCCTGACAGGGTTAATGGCTACACCTTC.

The gene calls are TRBV13 and TRBJ2-2; 9 bases match TRBD2. J was trimmed by 3 bases and V by 3 bases; bases with no gene match: 8. Germline V gene data show CDR1 as PRHDT and CDR2 as FYEKMQ (reference sequence). CDR3 length: 17 residues. The CDR3 sequence: CASSFPGLARDTGELFF. CDR3 bases: TGTGCCAGCAGCTTTCCCGGACTAGCGAGGGACACCGGGGAGCTGTTTTTT.

This chain joins TRBV7-8 and TRBJ2-3; D gene unclear. V lost 7 bases to trimming and J lost 1 base, with 12 bases between them. The CDR3 loop spans 14 amino acids. CDR1 is SGHVS and CDR2 is FQNEAQ in the germline V gene. CDR3 in DNA: TGTGCCAGCACCCCTCGCGGAGGCACAGATACGCAGTATTTT. Residues: CASTPRGGTDTQYF.

This chain joins TRBV7-3 and TRBJ1-1; maybe TRBD1 (6 bases). The CDR3 is 13 residues long. V dropped 5 bases and J dropped 4 bases, with 11 bases sitting between them. The germline V gene encodes CDR1 SGHTA and CDR2 FQGTGA. Here the CDR3 reads CASSRTGSTEAFF. The CDR3 region has the DNA TGTGCCAGCAGCCGTACAGGGAGCACTGAAGCTTTCTTT.

The V and J genes are TRBV7-9 and TRBJ2-4, with a tentative D call TRBD2 (6 bases). The germline V gene has CDR1 SEHNR and CDR2 FQNEAQ (reference sequence). This CDR3 spans 14 amino acids. Trimming stripped 4 bases from V and 3 bases from J, with 10 bases between. For the CDR3, the DNA is TGTGCCAGCAGCTGGGGGGACGGCAAAAACATTCAGTACTTC. Protein product: CASSWGDGKNIQYF.

The chain couples TRBV5-1 to TRBJ2-1; 7 bases are shared with TRBD1. V dropped 4 bases and J dropped 7; count of bases not matched to a gene: 14. Germline CDR1 is SGHRS and CDR2 is YFSETQ. CDR3 length equals 16 residues. CDR3 in amino acids: CASSLPTGTSLNEQFF. The CDR3 coding sequence is TGCGCCAGCAGCCTACCGACAGGGACGAGCCTAAATGAGCAGTTCTTC.

This rearrangement joins TRBV19 to TRBJ1-5; the D is unclear. The length of the CDR3 is 13 residues. Germline values: CDR1 LNHDA, CDR2 SQIVND (reference sequence). V lost 9 bases and J 2 bases, leaving 11 bases between the germline ends. The CDR3 DNA follows: TGTGCCAGCACAACCGGGGGCAATCAGCCCCAGCATTTT. Its translation: CASTTGGNQPQHF. The full variable domain, with the rest looked up from reference TRBV19 and TRBJ1-5, is DGGITQSPKYLFRKEGQNVTLSCEQNLNHDAMYWYRQDPGQGLRLIYYSQIVNDFQKGDIAEGYSVSREKKESFPLTVTSAQKNPTAFYLCASTTGGNQPQHFGDGTRLSIL.

The CDR3 DNA sequence: TGTGCCAGCAGAGGACAGGGAGACACTGAAGCTTTCTTT. It is translated as CASRGQGDTEAFF. This chain links TRBV6-5 with TRBJ1-1; 8 bases match TRBD1. V trimming: 6 bases; J trimming: 3 bases; junction bases outside the gene matches: 3. CDR1 and CDR2 from the germline V gene are MNHEY and SVGAGI. The CDR3 extends over 13 amino acids.

V is TRBV6-5 and J is TRBJ2-1, with 14 bases identical to TRBD2. Germline V CDR1 and CDR2: MNHEY, SVGAGI. V lost 1 base to trimming and J lost 9 bases; unmatched junction nucleotides: 2. The CDR3 spans 15 residues. The CDR3 DNA reads TGTGCCAGCAGTTACTTGGGGACTAGCGGGGGTGAGCAGTTCTTC. Protein product: CASSYLGTSGGEQFF.